This T cell receptor beta chain was observed in a study of T cell changes during pregnancy in multiple sclerosis (dated by TCRdb to 2018 to 2020). About the full investigation: Changes in the T cell repertoire over the course of pregnancy were examined in this study in women with multiple sclerosis.

Trimming removed 7 bases from V and 0 bases from J, leaving 16 bases between the germline ends. The CDR3 runs 16 residues from the cysteine to the phenylalanine. The DNA shown is the 48-base CDR3, in frame from base 1. Via the germline V gene, CDR1 is ENHRY and CDR2 SYGVKD. As for this clone: There is no known antigen for this receptor. No base qualities exist here, and no much larger clone lies one base off it.

The library was made by the immunoSEQ multiplex PCR assay. In TCRdb, the immuneACCESS table is reduced to in-frame sequences with V and J assigned. These tables do not hold every clone; where another copy was compared, an unresolved V gene accounts for under half, and the others remain unexplained. In this sample the table shows about 73,000 clones, approximately 92% of which occur a single time. The top ten hold 2.8% of the sample. Sequencing was performed on peripheral blood, taken in the third trimester of pregnancy. The rearrangement joined TRBV10-3 to TRBJ1-3; the D gene cannot be resolved reliably. The receptor was derived from a female donor in good health, enrolled as a control in a pregnancy study. The DNA is TGTGCCATCAACCGGGATGGGAGTATCTCTGGAAACACCATATATTTT. Its protein is CAINRDGSISGNTIYF.